Each of the 30 T cell receptor beta chains below was sequenced from the same sample in a study of T cell responses to AZD1222 COVID-19 vaccine (dated by TCRdb to about 2021). What the time point label conveys for this sample: baseline before first vaccination. The receptor library was made with the immunoSEQ multiplex PCR assay. This immuneACCESS table, as held by TCRdb, lists in-frame sequences with V and J called but not all clones. Of the missing ones, under half trace to an unresolved V gene in checked studies; the others have no known cause. Present in this sample are more than 95,000 clones, roughly 90% of which were seen just once. Jointly, the top ten make up approximately 1% of the sample. This specimen was peripheral blood, taken on day 0 of AZD1222 vaccination. All receptors come from an adult in good health.

The V call is TRBV5-1, the J call TRBJ2-3; no reliable D call. V was pared by 2 bases and J by 1 base, with 11 bases between. This CDR3 has 15 amino acids. The germline V gene encodes CDR1 SGHRS and CDR2 YFSETQ. The DNA of the CDR3 is TGCGCCAGCAGCTTCTCCAACGTGGGCACAGATACGCAGTATTTT. It translates to CASSFSNVGTDTQYF.

V usage is TRBV15 and J usage is TRBJ2-1; D remains unclear. The CDR3 runs to 13 residues. Per the germline V gene, CDR1 is LNHNV and CDR2 is YYDKDF (reference sequence). The V end lost 7 bases, the J end lost 0 bases, and 7 bases lay between the germline ends. The CDR3 reads CATTGSSYNEQFF. For the CDR3, the DNA is TGTGCCACCACCGGTAGCTCCTACAATGAGCAGTTCTTC. Full variable domain (rest looked up from reference TRBV15 and TRBJ2-1): DAMVIQNPRYQVTQFGKPVTLSCSQTLNHNVMYWYQQKSSQAPKLLFHYYDKDFNNEADTPDNFQSRRPNTSFCFLDIRSPGLGDTAMYLCATTGSSYNEQFFGPGTRLTVL.

The chain couples TRBV10-3 to TRBJ1-4; D gene unclear. The CDR3 runs 17 residues. CDR1 and CDR2 (germline): ENHRY, SYGVKD. Trimming left V 0 bases short and J 0 bases short, with 11 bases between. The CDR3 region is CAISESPAQPTNEKLFF. For the CDR3, the DNA is TGTGCCATCAGTGAGTCGCCCGCCCAACCAACTAATGAAAAACTGTTTTTT.

The chain joins TRBV28 to TRBJ1-5, with a weak D call TRBD1 (6 bases). This CDR3 has 15 residues. V was cut by 3 bases and J by 2 bases, with 11 bases left in between. CDR1 is MDHEN and CDR2 is SYDVKM in the germline V gene. The CDR3 reads CASSLGGWGNQPQHF. Written as DNA, the CDR3 is TGTGCCAGCAGTTTGGGGGGCTGGGGCAATCAGCCCCAGCATTTT.

This sequence joins TRBV6-5 and TRBJ1-1; D call uncertain. Germline V gives CDR1 MNHEY, CDR2 SVGAGI. Trimming took off 8 bases at V and 1 base at J, with 5 bases between the two ends. The CDR3 consists of 11 residues. The CDR3 protein is CASAGNTEAFF. Written as DNA, the CDR3 is TGTGCCAGCGCAGGGAACACTGAAGCTTTCTTT.

This chain uses TRBV19 with TRBJ1-5, with D possibly being TRBD1 (5 bases). The CDR3 runs 16 residues. The V gene lost 0 bases and the J gene lost 1 base, with 10 bases spanning the gap. CDR1 LNHDA and CDR2 SQIVND come from the germline V gene (reference sequence). CDR3 bases: TGTGCCAGTAGTATAGATGGATGGGGGAGCAATCAGCCCCAGCATTTT. Translated: CASSIDGWGSNQPQHF.

This chain joins TRBV2 and TRBJ2-7, with TRBD2 matching 8 bases. Germline V gene data show CDR1 as SNHLY and CDR2 as FYNNEI. The trim removed 8 bases at V and 1 base at J, leaving 7 bases unmatched. This CDR3 spans 14 amino acids. CDR3 in amino acids: CASRGGAGSYEQYF. The CDR3 bases are TGTGCCAGCCGGGGGGGCGCGGGATCCTACGAGCAGTACTTC.

The V gene is TRBV29-1, the J gene TRBJ1-4; TRBD1 matches at 7 bases. The CDR3 totals 14 residues. The V gene's germline CDR1 is SQVTM and CDR2 ANQGSEA. V lost 2 bases to trimming and J lost 8 bases; unmatched junction nucleotides: 8. DNA for the CDR3: TGCAGCGTTGAACTAGGAGGGGGCAGGGAAAAACTGTTTTTT. Encoded protein: CSVELGGGREKLFF.

The chain has TRBV7-9 and TRBJ1-2; TRBD1 is a possible D gene (6 bases). Trimming stripped 6 bases from V and 5 bases from J, with 22 bases between. Per germline, CDR1 SEHNR and CDR2 FQNEAQ (reference sequence). The CDR3 runs to 16 residues. The CDR3 sequence is CASRELGQGHPYGYTF. The CDR3 DNA reads TGTGCCAGCAGGGAACTTGGGCAGGGACACCCTTATGGCTACACCTTC.

The chain joins TRBV30 to TRBJ2-7; D might be TRBD2 (5 bases). The germline V gene has CDR1 GTSNPN and CDR2 SVGIG (reference sequence). The CDR3 consists of 13 residues. The germline V and J ends were trimmed by 0 bases and 4 bases, with 10 bases remaining between them. The CDR3 sequence: CAWSVGLSYEQYF. Written as DNA, the CDR3 is TGTGCCTGGAGTGTAGGACTTTCTTACGAGCAGTACTTC.

The chain carries TRBV9 and TRBJ2-3, with TRBD1 as a possible D gene (6 bases). The CDR3 totals 15 residues. The germline CDR1 and CDR2 sequences are SGDLS and YYNGEE. Trimming removed 1 base at V and 0 bases at J, with 9 bases between. The CDR3 DNA reads as TGTGCCAGCAGCGTACGGCAGGGGAGCACAGATACGCAGTATTTT. Its protein product is CASSVRQGSTDTQYF.

CDR3 protein: CASSLQGYGYTF. The DNA of the CDR3 is TGTGCCAGCAGCTTACAGGGCTACGGCTACACCTTC. The V gene is TRBV7-8, the J gene TRBJ1-2, with a tentative D call TRBD1 (5 bases). The CDR3 has 12 amino acids. V lost 2 bases, J lost 8 bases, and 9 bases lay in between. CDR1 is SGHVS and CDR2 is FQNEAQ in the germline V gene.

This clone was recorded once. The rearrangement uses TRBV7-6 and TRBJ1-3; D gene uncertain. This CDR3 spans 15 amino acids. Germline assignment: CDR1 SGHVS and CDR2 FNYEAQ. Trimming took 6 bases from V and 0 from J, leaving 12 bases between them. In DNA, the CDR3 is TGTGCCAGCAGTCCAGACACTAACTCTGGAAACACCATATATTTT. Protein: CASSPDTNSGNTIYF.

The rearrangement links TRBV5-1 to TRBJ2-2; 11 bases are a match to TRBD2. CDR1 SGHRS and CDR2 YFSETQ come from the germline V gene. The CDR3 runs 15 residues. After removal of 1 base from V and 4 bases from J, the junction contained 0 bases not matched to a gene. The CDR3 sequence: CASSLTSGSTGELFF. In nucleotides, the CDR3 is TGCGCCAGCAGCTTGACTAGCGGGAGCACCGGGGAGCTGTTTTTT.

V and J are TRBV28 and TRBJ1-5; no clear D. Germline lookup yields CDR1 MDHEN and CDR2 SYDVKM. V shed 6 bases and J shed 7 bases, with 10 bases lying between them. This CDR3 region has 12 residues. DNA for the CDR3: TGTGCCAGCAGCCCCTATACCCAGCCCCAGCATTTT. Translation: CASSPYTQPQHF.

This chain links TRBV11-2 with TRBJ1-1, with TRBD1 matching 10 bases. The CDR3 runs to 13 residues. The germline V gene encodes CDR1 SGHAT and CDR2 FQNNGV. V dropped 3 bases and J dropped 5; count of bases not matched to a gene: 0. CDR3 coding DNA: TGTGCCAGCAGCTTGGACAGGGGGACTGAAGCTTTCTTT. Protein product: CASSLDRGTEAFF.

J is TRBJ2-7 and V is TRBV11-3; D remains unclear. Germline loops: CDR1 SGHNT, CDR2 YENEEA. The V end lost 2 bases, the J end lost 5 bases, and 13 bases lay between the germline ends. The CDR3 loop spans 14 amino acids. CDR3: CASSLTGSTDEQYF. For the CDR3, the DNA is TGTGCCAGCAGCTTAACGGGCTCGACCGACGAGCAGTACTTC.

V usage is TRBV4-1 and J usage is TRBJ1-6, with a weak D call TRBD1 (5 bases). The germline V and J ends were trimmed by 1 base and 10 bases, with 14 bases remaining between them. Germline CDR1 MGHRA, CDR2 YSYEKL. The CDR3 loop spans 15 amino acids. CDR3 coding DNA: TGCGCCAGCAGCCAAGCCCAGGGTTTTAGCTCACCCCTCCACTTT. Translation gives CASSQAQGFSSPLHF.

The chain is built from TRBV11-2 and TRBJ2-3; D remains unclear. The CDR3 loop spans 14 amino acids. Germline loops: CDR1 SGHAT, CDR2 FQNNGV. Trimming pared 1 base from V and 2 bases from J, leaving 7 bases between. The CDR3 DNA reads as TGTGCCAGCAGCTTAGTATTTGACACAGATACGCAGTATTTT. It yields the protein CASSLVFDTDTQYF.

The V call is TRBV19, the J call TRBJ2-7; D is uncertain. V was trimmed by 1 base and J by 6 bases, leaving 13 bases between them. The CDR3 is made up of 14 amino acids. Germline loops: CDR1 LNHDA, CDR2 SQIVND (reference sequence). CDR3 DNA sequence: TGTGCCAGTAGTATAGGGTACCTGGTCGGCGAGCAGTACTTC. Its translation is CASSIGYLVGEQYF. Combining the CDR3 with reference TRBV19 and TRBJ2-7 gives the whole variable domain DGGITQSPKYLFRKEGQNVTLSCEQNLNHDAMYWYRQDPGQGLRLIYYSQIVNDFQKGDIAEGYSVSREKKESFPLTVTSAQKNPTAFYLCASSIGYLVGEQYFGPGTRLTVT.

This chain connects TRBV7-9 to TRBJ1-2; tentative D call: TRBD1 (5 bases). Germline V lookup: CDR1 SEHNR, CDR2 FQNEAQ (reference sequence). V lost 1 base to trimming and J lost 3 bases, with 9 bases between them. The CDR3 is made up of 14 amino acids. CDR3 amino acids: CASSLVRADYGYTF. CDR3 nucleotide sequence: TGTGCCAGCAGCTTAGTCAGGGCTGACTATGGCTACACCTTC.

This clone came up once. The chain employs TRBV24-1 and TRBJ2-1; D remains ambiguous. From germline, CDR1 is KGHDR and CDR2 SFDVKD. The CDR3 is 15 residues long. The V end was cut by 7 bases, the J end by 8 bases, with 20 bases between. CDR3 coding DNA: TGTGCCACCAGCCGCCCTAGGACCCAGTCGGATGAGCAGTTCTTC. This sequence encodes CATSRPRTQSDEQFF.

This chain joins TRBV28 and TRBJ2-1; 9 positions agree with TRBD1. CDR3 size: 13 residues. Germline CDR1 is MDHEN and CDR2 is SYDVKM. V trimming: 9 bases; J trimming: 5 bases; junction bases outside the gene matches: 5. The CDR3 DNA is TGTGCCAGTGGGACAGGGAAAAACAATGAGCAGTTCTTC. This gives the protein CASGTGKNNEQFF.

A few counts support this clone. The V call is TRBV9, the J call TRBJ2-7, with no clear D. CDR1 SGDLS and CDR2 YYNGEE come from the germline V gene. The CDR3 loop spans 15 amino acids. V lost 0 bases and J 1 base, leaving 11 bases between the germline ends. The CDR3: CASSVDPVLSYEQYF. The CDR3, as DNA: TGTGCCAGCAGCGTAGACCCGGTACTTTCCTACGAGCAGTACTTC.

This sequence joins TRBV9 and TRBJ2-6; a weak D match, TRBD1 (5 bases). CDR1 and CDR2 (germline): SGDLS, YYNGEE. The CDR3 extends over 20 amino acids. V lost 10 bases and J lost 0, with 29 bases in between. The CDR3 DNA reads as TGTGCCCCACGGTTGCACCCCCTACACAGGTTTCTCTCTGGGGCCAACGTCCTGACTTTC. It is translated as CAPRLHPLHRFLSGANVLTF.

This chain links TRBV28 with TRBJ1-1, with D possibly matching TRBD1 (5 bases). The CDR3 runs to 14 residues. The germline V and J ends were trimmed by 6 bases and 0 bases, with 11 bases remaining between them. CDR1 and CDR2 (germline): MDHEN, SYDVKM. CDR3 region: CASRGGVVNTEAFF. The DNA of the CDR3 is TGTGCCAGCAGGGGGGGGGTGGTGAACACTGAAGCTTTCTTT. The entire variable domain, with the rest obtained from reference TRBV28 and TRBJ1-1, is as follows: DVKVTQSSRYLVKRTGEKVFLECVQDMDHENMFWYRQDPGLGLRLIYFSYDVKMKEKGDIPEGYSVSREKKERFSLILESASTNQTSMYLCASRGGVVNTEAFFGQGTRLTVV.

The chain is built from TRBV2 and TRBJ1-2, with D possibly TRBD1 on 5 matching bases. The CDR3 extends over 12 amino acids. V was cut by 5 bases and J by 7 bases, with 11 bases left in between. Germline V gives CDR1 SNHLY, CDR2 FYNNEI. This CDR3 reads CASSRDVSGYTF. The CDR3 nucleotides read TGTGCCAGCAGTCGGGACGTCTCTGGCTACACCTTC.

The chain joins TRBV9 to TRBJ1-3; the D gene is possibly TRBD1 (6 bases). The V and J ends lost 0 bases and 4 bases respectively, with 17 bases between them. Germline assignment: CDR1 SGDLS and CDR2 YYNGEE. The CDR3 length is 17 residues. The CDR3 coding sequence is TGTGCCAGCAGCGTAGCGGTGACGGGGGCGGAGGGAAACACCATATATTTT. Translating gives CASSVAVTGAEGNTIYF. The complete variable domain, with remaining parts taken from reference TRBV9 and TRBJ1-3, reads DSGVTQTPKHLITATGQRVTLRCSPRSGDLSVYWYQQSLDQGLQFLIQYYNGEERAKGNILERFSAQQFPDLHSELNLSSLELGDSALYFCASSVAVTGAEGNTIYFGEGSWLTVV.

V gene TRBV9 combines with J gene TRBJ2-3; 7 bases fit TRBD2. Trimming removed 3 bases from V and 9 bases from J; junction bases left unmatched: 10. Germline V CDR1 and CDR2: SGDLS, YYNGEE. This CDR3 spans 14 amino acids. CDR3 nucleotides: TGTGCCAGCAGCGCGAGAGCGGGAAGGGAAACGCAGTATTTT. It codes for CASSARAGRETQYF.

This chain links TRBV19 with TRBJ2-3; a weak D match, TRBD2 (7 bases). V was shortened by 5 bases and J by 2 bases, with 14 bases between the two germline ends. Germline CDR1 and CDR2: LNHDA and SQIVND (reference sequence). This CDR3 has 15 amino acids. The CDR3 region has the DNA TGTGCCAGTAGTCCGGAGGGGGGGGACACAGATACGCAGTATTTT. This codes for CASSPEGGDTDTQYF.